Below are 21 T cell receptor beta chains sequenced from a single sample in a study of blood T cells in healthy people across ages. A sample-barcoded 5' primer and a J-beta primer mix were used in a second PCR of about 7 to 12 cycles. TCRdb re-called the 5' RACE reads through MiXCR, storing one row per CDR3 protein. Of around 1,900,000 distinct CDR3 sequences in the sample, 35% to 50% were seen once. Material: blood. The receptors were gathered from a human donor in good health.

This chain joins TRBV5-6 and TRBJ2-4; 11 positions agree with TRBD2. Germline assignment: CDR1 SGHDT and CDR2 YYEEEE. The trim removed 1 base at V and 0 bases at J, leaving 9 bases unmatched. The CDR3 spans 19 residues. CDR3 sequence (DNA): TGTGCCAGCAGCTTGAGCCCGACTAGCGGGACCTTAGCCAAAAACATTCAGTACTTC. Translating it yields CASSLSPTSGTLAKNIQYF.

The count of this clonotype is one. V and J are TRBV4-3 and TRBJ1-2; no clear D gene. The V gene lost 0 bases and the J gene lost 4 bases, with 9 bases spanning the gap. Germline loops: CDR1 LGHNA, CDR2 YSLEER. The length of the CDR3 is 14 residues. The CDR3: CASSQDRTSYGYTF. CDR3 sequence (DNA): TGCGCCAGCAGCCAAGATAGAACGAGCTATGGCTACACCTTC.

This clonotype has only a few counts. The chain employs TRBV10-3 and TRBJ1-5; weak D call: TRBD1 (5 bases). Looked up from germline, CDR1 is ENHRY and CDR2 is SYGVKD. V was shortened by 0 bases and J by 10 bases, with 10 bases between the two germline ends. This CDR3 is 13 amino acids long. CDR3 bases: TGTGCCATCAGTGAGTCGGATGGGGGACCCCAGCATTTT. Its protein product is CAISESDGGPQHF.

V usage is TRBV7-2 and J usage is TRBJ2-4, with 7 bases that match TRBD1. Judging by the DNA end, TRBJ2-7 fits better; the J call may be wrong. Germline values: CDR1 SGHTA, CDR2 FQGNSA. The CDR3 length is 13 residues. The CDR3 nucleotides read TGTGCCACCTCTGAGGGGGCCTCCTACGAGCAGTACTTC. This encodes CATSEGASYEQYF.

The chain recombines TRBV7-2 with TRBJ2-5; 11 bases align to TRBD2. Germline values: CDR1 SGHTA, CDR2 FQGNSA. The CDR3 sequence is 15 residues long. V shed 4 bases and J 7 bases; nucleotides not matched to a gene: 8. DNA for the CDR3: TGTGCCAGCAGCTCTAGCGGGGGGTCCCCGGCGACCCAGTACTTC. Protein product: CASSSSGGSPATQYF. The full variable domain, rest sourced from reference TRBV7-2 and TRBJ2-5, is GAGVSQSPSNKVTEKGKDVELRCDPISGHTALYWYRQSLGQGLEFLIYFQGNSAPDKSGLPSDRFSAERTGGSVSTLTIQRTQQEDSAVYLCASSSSGGSPATQYFGPGTRLLVL.

CDR3 sequence reads: CAISEWGNEQFF. For the CDR3, the DNA is TGTGCCATCAGTGAGTGGGGTAATGAGCAGTTCTTC. The V call is TRBV10-3, the J call TRBJ2-1; D unclear. CDR1 and CDR2 from the germline V gene are ENHRY and SYGVKD. Trimming took 1 base from V and 7 from J, leaving 5 bases between them. This CDR3 is built from 12 residues.

This clonotype was seen more than once but under ten times. This chain connects TRBV7-8 to TRBJ1-6, with a possible D match to TRBD1 (5 bases). The CDR3 spans 14 residues. V gave up 1 base and J gave up 9 bases, with 10 bases separating them. The germline gives CDR1 SGHVS, CDR2 FQNEAQ. As DNA, the CDR3 is TGTGCCAGCAGCTTAGACAGGACCTTTTCACCCCTCCACTTT. Its protein product is CASSLDRTFSPLHF. The full variable domain, its missing parts supplied by reference TRBV7-8 and TRBJ1-6, is GAGVSQSPRYKVAKRGQDVALRCDPISGHVSLFWYQQALGQGPEFLTYFQNEAQLDKSGLPSDRFFAERPEGSVSTLKIQRTQQEDSAVYLCASSLDRTFSPLHFGNGTRLTVT.

The rearrangement links TRBV6-2 or TRBV6-3 to TRBJ2-5; D might be TRBD1 (5 bases). The CDR3 runs 12 residues. Trimming cost V 6 bases and J 5 bases, with 10 bases left between them. Per germline, CDR1 MNHEY and CDR2 SVGEGT. CDR3 bases: TGTGCCAGCAGAAGCAGGGTCGAGACCCAGTACTTC. This gives the protein CASRSRVETQYF.

This clonotype was picked up a small number of times. This rearrangement joins TRBV5-1 to TRBJ1-1, with a possible D match to TRBD1 (6 bases). Germline V gene lookup returns CDR1 SGHRS and CDR2 YFSETQ. This CDR3 region has 14 residues. V lost 1 base to trimming and J lost 3 bases, with 10 bases between them. The CDR3 sequence is CASSLLSGDTEAFF. The CDR3 DNA reads as TGCGCCAGCAGCTTGCTTTCAGGGGACACTGAAGCTTTCTTT.

This clonotype was seen more than once but under ten times. This chain connects TRBV6-6 to TRBJ2-5; D not resolved. CDR3 length: 11 residues. Trimming stripped 5 bases from V and 6 bases from J, with 7 bases between. Germline CDR1 reads MNHNY; CDR2 reads SVGAGI (reference sequence). The CDR3 nucleotides are TGTGCCAGCAGTATCGTGAAGACCCAGTACTTC. The encoded protein is CASSIVKTQYF.

The chain links TRBV28 to TRBJ2-7, with D perhaps assigned TRBD1 or TRBD2 (5 bases each). The V gene's germline CDR1 is MDHEN and CDR2 SYDVKM. CDR3 length: 16 amino acids. V was trimmed by 2 bases and J by 2 bases, leaving 16 bases between them. The CDR3 spells CASSLTRQRGAYEQYF. CDR3 in DNA: TGTGCCAGCAGTTTAACTCGGCAGAGAGGGGCCTACGAGCAGTACTTC.

This clonotype was picked up a small number of times. In DNA form, the CDR3 reads TGCAGCGTTGTCACCGGGGTGAACACTGAAGCTTTCTTT. Its translation: CSVVTGVNTEAFF. The chain combines TRBV29-1 with TRBJ1-1, with D hard to call. Looked up from germline, CDR1 is SQVTM and CDR2 is ANQGSEA. The ends were cut back, 4 bases at V and 0 bases at J, with 9 bases in the middle. The CDR3 totals 13 residues.

Of note for this clonotype: One end of the junction varies from germline; a read error may be responsible. The chain combines TRBV5-1 with TRBJ1-2, with TRBD1 matching over 7 bases. The CDR3 contains 15 residues. Germline CDR1 SGHRS, CDR2 YFSETQ. The chain's CDR3 is CACSLEGQTNYGYTF. The CDR3 region has the DNA TGCGCCTGCAGCTTGGAGGGACAGACGAACTATGGCTACACCTTC.

There are a few counts of this clonotype. Here the CDR3 reads CASSPRGLGQETQYF. Here the CDR3 DNA reads TGTGCCAGCAGCCCCCGGGGGTTGGGGCAAGAGACCCAGTACTTC. This chain uses TRBV7-9 with TRBJ2-5, with a possible D match to TRBD2 (6 bases). This CDR3 is built from 15 residues. Trimming stripped 5 bases from V and 2 bases from J, with 15 bases between. Germline CDR1 reads SEHNR; CDR2 reads FQNEAQ (reference sequence).

This clonotype was seen once. The rearrangement links TRBV7-9 to TRBJ1-1; 9 bases map to TRBD1. Germline V CDR1 and CDR2: SEHNR, FQNEAQ (reference sequence). This CDR3 has 17 residues. The V segment lost 8 bases and the J segment 7 bases; nucleotides outside the gene matches: 20. The CDR3 reads CASGHLLPPGQGDEAFF. In DNA, the CDR3 is TGTGCCAGCGGCCATTTACTTCCTCCGGGACAGGGCGATGAAGCTTTCTTT.

The V and J genes are TRBV20-1 and TRBJ1-5, with 7 bases identical to TRBD1. The CDR3 length is 14 residues. Trimming took 2 bases from V and 6 from J; bases not matched to a gene: 7. CDR1 is DFQATT and CDR2 is SNEGSKA in the germline V gene (reference sequence). The CDR3 protein is CSARREQGIQPQHF. The CDR3 coding sequence is TGCAGTGCTAGAAGAGAACAGGGGATTCAGCCCCAGCATTTT.

The gene calls are TRBV4-3 and TRBJ2-3; D possibly corresponds to TRBD2 (6 bases). The germline V and J ends were trimmed by 0 bases and 1 base, with 17 bases remaining between them. CDR3 length: 18 amino acids. Germline lookup yields CDR1 LGHNA and CDR2 YSLEER. The CDR3 DNA reads TGCGCCAGCAGCCAAGATCCCCCCCCGCGGGGAGGCACAGATACGCAGTATTTT. Protein sequence: CASSQDPPPRGGTDTQYF.

This clonotype was seen more than once but under ten times. This sequence joins TRBV13 and TRBJ2-7, with 8 nucleotides matching TRBD1. Germline V gives CDR1 PRHDT, CDR2 FYEKMQ (reference sequence). V trimming: 4 bases; J trimming: 3 bases; junction bases outside the gene matches: 14. CDR3 length: 17 amino acids. In DNA form, the CDR3 reads TGTGCCAGCAGCTCCCGGGACAGGTTCGCCCTACACTACGAGCAGTACTTC. Translated: CASSSRDRFALHYEQYF. The full variable domain, completed using reference TRBV13 and TRBJ2-7, is AAGVIQSPRHLIKEKRETATLKCYPIPRHDTVYWYQQGPGQDPQFLISFYEKMQSDKGSIPDRFSAQQFSDYHSELNMSSLELGDSALYFCASSSRDRFALHYEQYFGPGTRLTVT.

The chain recombines TRBV10-3 with TRBJ2-3; 11 positions match TRBD1. Germline V gene lookup returns CDR1 ENHRY and CDR2 SYGVKD. CDR3 length equals 16 residues. V was clipped by 6 bases and J by 1 base; unmatched bases: 6. The DNA for the CDR3 is TGTGCCATCAGAGACAGGGGACAGGGGGGCACAGATACGCAGTATTTT. This gives the protein CAIRDRGQGGTDTQYF.

The gene calls are TRBV13 and TRBJ1-1, with 8 bases identical to TRBD1. The CDR3 contains 12 residues. The V segment lost 5 bases and the J segment 10 bases; nucleotides outside the gene matches: 6. Germline V gene data show CDR1 as PRHDT and CDR2 as FYEKMQ (reference sequence). The CDR3 coding sequence is TGTGCCAGCAGCCCTCGACAGGGGATAGCTTTCTTT. Its translation: CASSPRQGIAFF. Full variable domain (remainder filled in from reference TRBV13 and TRBJ1-1): AAGVIQSPRHLIKEKRETATLKCYPIPRHDTVYWYQQGPGQDPQFLISFYEKMQSDKGSIPDRFSAQQFSDYHSELNMSSLELGDSALYFCASSPRQGIAFFGQGTRLTVV.

This chain connects TRBV3-1 to TRBJ1-1; possible D gene TRBD1, 5 bases. V dropped 4 bases and J dropped 6 bases, with 24 bases sitting between them. From germline, CDR1 is LGHDT and CDR2 YNNKEL (reference sequence). The CDR3 length is 17 residues. The CDR3 region has the DNA TGTGCCAGCAGCCTAAATGTGGGGGACCCACAACGGTCTGAAGCTTTCTTT. Protein sequence: CASSLNVGDPQRSEAFF.